One and the same sample provided the 31 T cell receptor beta chains below, sequenced in a study of chemoradiotherapy in HPV16-positive cancers. Measured with immunoSEQ multiplex PCR; TCRdb has only the in-frame clones, and not every one. The data show 16,000 or so clones, with around 80% seen just once and 9.6% held by the top ten. The sample was gathered from a patient who underwent chemoradiotherapy. The source of these receptors is a human donor with HPV-associated anogenital cancer.

The V call is TRBV2, the J call TRBJ1-5; the match to TRBD1 covers 9 bases. The V gene end was trimmed by 4 bases and the J gene end by 4 bases; junction bases not matched to a gene: 5. CDR3 length: 15 amino acids. Germline V gene data show CDR1 as SNHLY and CDR2 as FYNNEI. CDR3 coding DNA: TGTGCCAGCAGTGCCACAGGGGGCCGGAATCAGCCCCAGCATTTT. This codes for CASSATGGRNQPQHF.

The J gene is TRBJ1-1, the V gene TRBV28; no clear D. The CDR3 runs to 15 residues. The V gene's germline CDR1 is MDHEN and CDR2 SYDVKM. The ends were cut back, 7 bases at V and 0 bases at J, with 15 bases in the middle. This CDR3 reads CASKEIYSLNTEAFF. The CDR3 bases are TGTGCCAGCAAGGAGATCTACAGTTTGAACACTGAAGCTTTCTTT. Complete variable domain (other parts from reference TRBV28 and TRBJ1-1): DVKVTQSSRYLVKRTGEKVFLECVQDMDHENMFWYRQDPGLGLRLIYFSYDVKMKEKGDIPEGYSVSREKKERFSLILESASTNQTSMYLCASKEIYSLNTEAFFGQGTRLTVV.

This clone has more than one count but fewer than ten. This chain joins TRBV7-2 and TRBJ1-5, with D unresolved. Per germline, CDR1 SGHTA and CDR2 FQGNSA. V lost 4 bases, J lost 2 bases, and 12 bases lay in between. There are 15 residues in the CDR3. CDR3 sequence reads: CASSSRRLGNQPQHF. CDR3 DNA: TGTGCCAGCAGCTCACGGAGGCTGGGCAATCAGCCCCAGCATTTT.

This clone is hyperexpanded (1% or more) by share. The J gene is TRBJ1-6, the V gene TRBV5-1; 9 bases align to TRBD1. V gave up 0 bases and J gave up 7 bases; unmatched junction bases: 8. This CDR3 is 17 amino acids long. Germline-derived CDR1 and CDR2 are SGHRS and YFSETQ. The CDR3: CASSLAVSDRGNSPLHF. For the CDR3, the DNA is TGCGCCAGCAGCTTGGCCGTTTCGGACAGGGGCAATTCACCCCTCCACTTT.

V is TRBV2 and J is TRBJ1-1; D unclear. Germline V gene lookup returns CDR1 SNHLY and CDR2 FYNNEI. The germline V and J ends were trimmed by 2 bases and 2 bases, with 6 bases remaining between them. The CDR3 is made up of 13 amino acids. Here the CDR3 reads CASSEQTNTEAFF. CDR3 DNA sequence: TGTGCCAGCAGTGAACAGACAAACACTGAAGCTTTCTTT.

The chain uses TRBV9 and TRBJ2-7; unclear D gene. The CDR3 contains 16 residues. CDR1 and CDR2 from the germline V gene are SGDLS and YYNGEE. V was pared by 3 bases and J by 2 bases, with 18 bases between. The CDR3 nucleotides read TGTGCCAGCAGCGGAGACGACGGATACTACACCTACGAGCAGTACTTC. Translation: CASSGDDGYYTYEQYF. The full variable domain, its missing parts supplied by reference TRBV9 and TRBJ2-7, is DSGVTQTPKHLITATGQRVTLRCSPRSGDLSVYWYQQSLDQGLQFLIQYYNGEERAKGNILERFSAQQFPDLHSELNLSSLELGDSALYFCASSGDDGYYTYEQYFGPGTRLTVT.

In this sample, this clone turned up once. This sequence joins TRBV28 and TRBJ2-6, with 9 bases identical to TRBD1. In germline, CDR1 is MDHEN, CDR2 SYDVKM. The CDR3 runs 19 residues. The V and J ends lost 5 bases and 4 bases, in that order; junction bases with no gene match: 15. The CDR3 DNA reads TGTGCCAGCAGTCCCATCTATCCTGGACAGGGGAAGGGGGCCAACGTCCTGACTTTC. This translates into CASSPIYPGQGKGANVLTF.

This chain links TRBV6-5 with TRBJ1-5, with D possibly matching TRBD1 (6 bases). With 4 bases removed from V and 7 bases from J, the gap between germline ends came to 11 bases. This CDR3 is built from 13 residues. Germline loops: CDR1 MNHEY, CDR2 SVGAGI. The CDR3 nucleotides are TGTGCCAGCAGTTCAGGGGTAGGGCAGCCCCAGCATTTT. Residues: CASSSGVGQPQHF.

This clone came up a few times. V gene TRBV4-1 combines with J gene TRBJ2-3; possible D gene TRBD1, 6 bases. Trimming pared 2 bases from V and 1 base from J, leaving 10 bases between. The CDR3 runs to 15 residues. Per the germline V gene, CDR1 is MGHRA and CDR2 is YSYEKL. CDR3 bases: TGCGCCAGCAGCCAATCCAGGGGCGGCACAGATACGCAGTATTTT. It yields the protein CASSQSRGGTDTQYF.

The chain is built from TRBV6-5 and TRBJ1-5; 8 positions match TRBD1. Germline CDR1 and CDR2: MNHEY and SVGAGI. With V trimmed by 2 bases and J by 7 bases, 4 bases remained unmatched. The length of the CDR3 is 14 residues. The CDR3 coding sequence is TGTGCCAGCAGTTACCGGACAGGGCGCCAGCCCCAGCATTTT. Protein product: CASSYRTGRQPQHF.

The rearrangement joins TRBV5-1 to TRBJ2-1; D call uncertain. The CDR3 totals 18 residues. Per the germline V gene, CDR1 is SGHRS and CDR2 is YFSETQ. The V and J ends lost 1 base and 1 base respectively, with 18 bases between them. CDR3 DNA sequence: TGCGCCAGCAGCTTGATGGGTACGGGTTCCCAATCCTACAATGAGCAGTTCTTC. Its protein product is CASSLMGTGSQSYNEQFF.

This clone was detected only a few times. Its ends do not fully match the called genes, so a read error is possible. V is TRBV2 and J is TRBJ2-7; TRBD1 agrees at 8 bases. Germline V gene sequence: CDR1 SNHLY, CDR2 FYNNEI. The CDR3 contains 13 residues. The CDR3 DNA reads as TGTGCCAGCCAGAGGACAGGGAATTACGAAGGTCACTTC. Protein: CASQRTGNYEGHF.

This clone was detected a few times. V is TRBV11-1 and J is TRBJ1-1; D is unresolved. The CDR3 runs 14 residues. Per germline, CDR1 SGHAT and CDR2 FQDESV (reference sequence). With 1 base removed from V and 7 bases from J, the gap between germline ends came to 13 bases. The CDR3 DNA is TGTGCCAGCAGCTTAGGGGTCAGTGATTATGAAGCTTTCTTT. It specifies CASSLGVSDYEAFF.

V gene TRBV28 combines with J gene TRBJ2-7; D not certain. V was trimmed by 5 bases and J by 4 bases, leaving 9 bases between them. Germline V gene lookup returns CDR1 MDHEN and CDR2 SYDVKM. The CDR3 runs 12 residues. DNA for the CDR3: TGTGCCAGCAGTCTTTCCCCTTACGAGCAGTACTTC. Its translation is CASSLSPYEQYF. The entire variable domain, with the rest obtained from reference TRBV28 and TRBJ2-7, is as follows: DVKVTQSSRYLVKRTGEKVFLECVQDMDHENMFWYRQDPGLGLRLIYFSYDVKMKEKGDIPEGYSVSREKKERFSLILESASTNQTSMYLCASSLSPYEQYFGPGTRLTVT.

The V gene is TRBV7-2, the J gene TRBJ1-2; D gene unclear. CDR3 length: 12 residues. V dropped 2 bases and J dropped 4 bases, with 5 bases sitting between them. Germline-derived CDR1 and CDR2 are SGHTA and FQGNSA. Here the CDR3 reads CASSLLGYGYTF. The CDR3 DNA sequence: TGTGCCAGCAGCTTACTCGGCTATGGCTACACCTTC.

J is TRBJ2-2 and V is TRBV4-1; D is uncertain. From germline, CDR1 is MGHRA and CDR2 YSYEKL. Trimming removed 1 base from V and 4 bases from J, with 7 bases in between. This CDR3 has 14 amino acids. CDR3 sequence: CASSQVGSTGELFF. The CDR3 region has the DNA TGCGCCAGCAGCCAAGTGGGGTCCACCGGGGAGCTGTTTTTT.

In this sample, this clone turned up a few times. This chain connects TRBV5-5 to TRBJ2-5; D is perhaps TRBD2 (7 bases). V gave up 0 bases and J gave up 5 bases, with 14 bases separating them. This CDR3 region has 15 residues. Germline CDR1 is SGHKS and CDR2 is YYEKEE (reference sequence). For the CDR3, the DNA is TGTGCCAGCAGCTTGGAAGGGGGGGTCACGGAGACCCAGTACTTC. This encodes CASSLEGGVTETQYF.

This clone was found once. The rearrangement joins TRBV28 to TRBJ2-1, with D possibly matching TRBD2 (5 bases). The CDR3 covers 15 residues. The germline gives CDR1 MDHEN, CDR2 SYDVKM. The V end was cut by 6 bases, the J end by 0 bases, with 12 bases between. The DNA of the CDR3 is TGTGCCAGCAGCCCTGAGCGGCGCTCCTACAATGAGCAGTTCTTC. Translating gives CASSPERRSYNEQFF.

The genes are TRBV27 and TRBJ2-7, with D possibly being TRBD2 (5 bases). The length of the CDR3 is 14 residues. Germline lookup yields CDR1 MNHEY and CDR2 SMNVEV (reference sequence). The V end was cut by 7 bases, the J end by 0 bases, with 13 bases between. CDR3 loop: CASTSMGSSYEQYF. The CDR3, as DNA: TGTGCCAGCACCTCCATGGGGAGCTCCTACGAGCAGTACTTC.

In DNA form, the CDR3 reads TGTGCCAGCAGCGTAGGGGCCCCCTGGGATTCACCCCTCCACTTT. It translates to CASSVGAPWDSPLHF. The chain has TRBV9 and TRBJ1-6; D uncertain. Germline loops: CDR1 SGDLS, CDR2 YYNGEE. V was cut by 0 bases and J by 8 bases, with 12 bases left in between. The CDR3 loop spans 15 amino acids.

This clone has just a few counts. V and J are TRBV10-1 and TRBJ2-7, with TRBD1 matching over 7 bases. The CDR3 runs to 13 residues. Trimming took 7 bases from V and 3 from J; bases not matched to a gene: 6. Germline lookup yields CDR1 WNHNN and CDR2 SYGVQD (reference sequence). CDR3 protein: CASISTGCYEQYF. CDR3 DNA: TGCGCCAGCATCTCGACAGGGTGCTACGAGCAGTACTTC.

This clone was seen a handful of times. The V call is TRBV7-9, the J call TRBJ2-2, with D unresolved. The germline V gene has CDR1 SEHNR and CDR2 FQNEAQ (reference sequence). The CDR3 has 11 amino acids. Trimming removed 3 bases at V and 5 bases at J, with 1 base between. The CDR3 is CASSFTGELFF. Written as DNA, the CDR3 is TGTGCCAGCAGCTTTACCGGGGAGCTGTTTTTT.

J is TRBJ1-6 and V is TRBV29-1; D perhaps matches TRBD1 (5 bases). Germline CDR1 is SQVTM and CDR2 is ANQGSEA. This CDR3 comprises 12 residues. V shed 6 bases and J shed 5 bases, with 8 bases lying between them. The CDR3, as DNA: TGCAGCGTAGGGGAAGATAATTCACCCCTCCACTTT. Translated: CSVGEDNSPLHF. The whole variable domain, filled in from reference TRBV29-1 and TRBJ1-6, reads SAVISQKPSRDICQRGTSLTIQCQVDSQVTMMFWYRQQPGQSLTLIATANQGSEATYESGFVIDKFPISRPNLTFSTLTVSNMSPEDSSIYLCSVGEDNSPLHFGNGTRLTVT.

The V gene is TRBV7-3, the J gene TRBJ2-1; the match to TRBD2 covers 11 bases. J lost 6 bases, V lost 4 bases, and 5 bases had no gene match. This CDR3 is 15 amino acids long. Germline-derived CDR1 and CDR2 are SGHTA and FQGTGA. This CDR3 reads CASSSIGTSGNEQFF. CDR3 in DNA: TGTGCCAGCAGCTCCATAGGGACTAGCGGCAATGAGCAGTTCTTC.

This clone has more than one count but fewer than ten. The chain uses TRBV29-1 and TRBJ1-1, with a possible D match to TRBD1 (5 bases). Germline V CDR1 and CDR2: SQVTM, ANQGSEA. CDR3 length: 15 residues. The V gene lost 4 bases and the J gene lost 7 bases, with 22 bases spanning the gap. CDR3 bases: TGCAGCGTTGCAAGAAGGACAACCCCGACGGGTGAAGCTTTCTTT. Protein: CSVARRTTPTGEAFF.

The chain links TRBV5-1 to TRBJ2-3; the match to TRBD1 covers 10 bases. Germline lookup yields CDR1 SGHRS and CDR2 YFSETQ. The CDR3 length is 13 residues. V gave up 9 bases and J gave up 4 bases; unmatched junction bases: 5. DNA of the CDR3: TGCGCCACCGGGACAGGGGCTTCAGATACGCAGTATTTT. Translated, it gives CATGTGASDTQYF.

The chain has TRBV9 and TRBJ1-6, with TRBD1 as a possible D gene (5 bases). Germline V gene lookup returns CDR1 SGDLS and CDR2 YYNGEE. V was trimmed by 2 bases and J by 10 bases, leaving 13 bases between them. This CDR3 is built from 14 residues. The CDR3 DNA sequence: TGTGCCAGCAGCGTTGGGGGGGGTCAATCACCCCTCCACTTT. Protein product: CASSVGGGQSPLHF.

The chain links TRBV7-9 to TRBJ1-2; TRBD1 matches 9 bases. The CDR3 runs 14 residues. The ends lost 5 bases at V and 8 bases at J; junction bases unmatched: 9. In germline, CDR1 is SEHNR, CDR2 FQNEAQ (reference sequence). DNA for the CDR3: TGTGCCAGCAGCCCACCGGGACAGGGAGCCGGCTACACCTTC. Translating gives CASSPPGQGAGYTF.

This chain connects TRBV6-5 to TRBJ1-4; D gene unclear. This CDR3 has 13 amino acids. The germline V gene encodes CDR1 MNHEY and CDR2 SVGAGI. V gave up 7 bases and J gave up 5 bases, with 11 bases separating them. This CDR3 is CASKPQLNEKLFF. DNA for the CDR3: TGTGCCAGCAAGCCCCAGCTCAATGAAAAACTGTTTTTT.

The rearrangement uses TRBV28 and TRBJ2-3; a weak D match, TRBD2 (5 bases). Between the trimmed V and J ends, which lost 5 bases and 4 bases, there was a span of 22 bases. This CDR3 spans 17 amino acids. The germline V gene has CDR1 MDHEN and CDR2 SYDVKM. The CDR3 reads CASSPVVSGLAADTQYF. The CDR3 DNA sequence: TGTGCCAGCAGTCCCGTCGTAAGCGGACTCGCTGCAGATACGCAGTATTTT.

The J gene is TRBJ1-3, the V gene TRBV5-1; a weak D match, TRBD1 (5 bases). Trimming removed 0 bases from V and 0 bases from J, with 7 bases in between. The CDR3 is 15 amino acids. Germline loops: CDR1 SGHRS, CDR2 YFSETQ. Here the CDR3 DNA reads TGCGCCAGCAGCTTGGAGGGGAGCTCTGGAAACACCATATATTTT. It is translated as CASSLEGSSGNTIYF.